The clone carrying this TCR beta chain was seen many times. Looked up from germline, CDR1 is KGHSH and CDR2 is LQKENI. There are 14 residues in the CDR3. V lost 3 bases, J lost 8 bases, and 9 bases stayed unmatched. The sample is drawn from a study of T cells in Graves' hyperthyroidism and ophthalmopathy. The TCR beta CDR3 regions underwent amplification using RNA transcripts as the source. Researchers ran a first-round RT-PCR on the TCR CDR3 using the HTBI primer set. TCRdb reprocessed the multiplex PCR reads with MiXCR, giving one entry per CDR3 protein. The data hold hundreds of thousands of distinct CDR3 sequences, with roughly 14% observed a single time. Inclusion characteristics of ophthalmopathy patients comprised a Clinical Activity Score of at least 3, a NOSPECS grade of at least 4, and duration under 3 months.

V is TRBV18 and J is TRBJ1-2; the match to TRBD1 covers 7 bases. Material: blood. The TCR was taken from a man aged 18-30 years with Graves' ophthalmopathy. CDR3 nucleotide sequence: TGTGCCAGCTCACCGGAGGAACAGGGGAACGGCTACACCTTC. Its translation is CASSPEEQGNGYTF.